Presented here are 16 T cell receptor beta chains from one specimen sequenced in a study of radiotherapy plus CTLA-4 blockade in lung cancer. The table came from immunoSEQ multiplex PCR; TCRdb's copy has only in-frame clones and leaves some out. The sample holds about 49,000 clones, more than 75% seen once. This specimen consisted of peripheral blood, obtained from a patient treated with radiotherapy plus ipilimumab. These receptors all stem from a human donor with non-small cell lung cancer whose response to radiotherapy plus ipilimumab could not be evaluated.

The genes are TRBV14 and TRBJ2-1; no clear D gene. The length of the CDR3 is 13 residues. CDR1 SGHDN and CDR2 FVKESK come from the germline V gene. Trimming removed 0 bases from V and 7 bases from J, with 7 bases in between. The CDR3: CASSQDRRNEQFF. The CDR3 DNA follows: TGTGCCAGCAGCCAAGATCGGCGGAATGAGCAGTTCTTC.

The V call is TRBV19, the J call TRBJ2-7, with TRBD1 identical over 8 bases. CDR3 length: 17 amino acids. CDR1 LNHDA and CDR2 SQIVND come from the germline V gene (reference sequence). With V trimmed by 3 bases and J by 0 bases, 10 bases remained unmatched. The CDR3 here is CASSIRGLGASSYEQYF. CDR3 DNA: TGTGCCAGTAGTATCAGGGGGCTCGGCGCCAGCTCCTACGAGCAGTACTTC.

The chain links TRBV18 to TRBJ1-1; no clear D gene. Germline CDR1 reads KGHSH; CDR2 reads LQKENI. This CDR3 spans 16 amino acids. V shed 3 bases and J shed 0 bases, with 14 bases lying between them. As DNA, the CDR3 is TGTGCCAGCTCACCCACAGACCAGGCAATGAACACTGAAGCTTTCTTT. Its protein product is CASSPTDQAMNTEAFF.

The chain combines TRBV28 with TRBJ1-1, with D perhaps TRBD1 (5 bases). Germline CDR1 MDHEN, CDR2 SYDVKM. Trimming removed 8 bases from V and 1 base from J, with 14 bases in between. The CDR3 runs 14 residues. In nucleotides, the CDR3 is TGTGCCAGCGCACAACAGGTTCGGAACACTGAAGCTTTCTTT. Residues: CASAQQVRNTEAFF.

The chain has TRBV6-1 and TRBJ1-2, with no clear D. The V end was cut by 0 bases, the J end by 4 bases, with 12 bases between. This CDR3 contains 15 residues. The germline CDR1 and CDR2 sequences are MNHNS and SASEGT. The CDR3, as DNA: TGTGCCAGCAGTGAAGCGTATCCAGGATCCTATGGCTACACCTTC. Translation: CASSEAYPGSYGYTF.

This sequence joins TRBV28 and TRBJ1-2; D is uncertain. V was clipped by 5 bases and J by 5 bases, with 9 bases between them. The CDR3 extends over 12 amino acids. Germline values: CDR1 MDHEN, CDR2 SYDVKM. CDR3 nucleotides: TGTGCCAGCAGTCCCCTGTTATATGGCTACACCTTC. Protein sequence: CASSPLLYGYTF.

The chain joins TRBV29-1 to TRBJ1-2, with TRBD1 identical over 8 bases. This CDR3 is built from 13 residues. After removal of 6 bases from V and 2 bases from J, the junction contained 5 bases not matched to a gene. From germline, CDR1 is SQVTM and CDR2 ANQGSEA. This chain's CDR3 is CSVQTGDNYGYTF. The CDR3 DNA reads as TGCAGCGTCCAGACAGGGGACAACTATGGCTACACCTTC.

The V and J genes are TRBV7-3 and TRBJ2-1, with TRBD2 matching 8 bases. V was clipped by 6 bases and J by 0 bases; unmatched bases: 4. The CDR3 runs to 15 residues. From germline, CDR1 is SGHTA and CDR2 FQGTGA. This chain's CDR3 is CASRHAGGSYNEQFF. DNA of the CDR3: TGTGCCAGCAGACACGCGGGAGGCTCCTACAATGAGCAGTTCTTC.

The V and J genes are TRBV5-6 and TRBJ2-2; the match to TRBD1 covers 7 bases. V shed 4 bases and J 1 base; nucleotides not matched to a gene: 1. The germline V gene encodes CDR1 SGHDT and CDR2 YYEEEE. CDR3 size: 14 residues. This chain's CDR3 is CASSRTGNTGELFF. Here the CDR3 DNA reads TGTGCCAGCAGCAGGACAGGGAACACCGGGGAGCTGTTTTTT.

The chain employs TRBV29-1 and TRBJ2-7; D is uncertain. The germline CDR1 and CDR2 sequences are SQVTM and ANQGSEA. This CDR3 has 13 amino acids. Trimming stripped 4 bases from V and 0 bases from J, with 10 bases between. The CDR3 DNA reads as TGCAGCGTTGCCCGCAGTATCTCCTACGAGCAGTACTTC. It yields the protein CSVARSISYEQYF.

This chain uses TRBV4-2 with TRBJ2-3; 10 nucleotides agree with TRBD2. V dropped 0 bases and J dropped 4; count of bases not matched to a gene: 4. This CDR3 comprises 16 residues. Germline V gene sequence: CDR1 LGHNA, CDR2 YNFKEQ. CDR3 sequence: CASSQDPSGSADTQYF. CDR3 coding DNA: TGTGCCAGCAGCCAAGATCCTAGCGGGAGCGCAGATACGCAGTATTTT.

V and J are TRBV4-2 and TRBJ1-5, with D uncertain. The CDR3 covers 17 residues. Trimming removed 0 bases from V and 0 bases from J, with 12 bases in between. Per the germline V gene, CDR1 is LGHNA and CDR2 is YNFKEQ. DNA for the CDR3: TGTGCCAGCAGCCAAGAGGCACCCGCTTATAGCAATCAGCCCCAGCATTTT. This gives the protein CASSQEAPAYSNQPQHF.

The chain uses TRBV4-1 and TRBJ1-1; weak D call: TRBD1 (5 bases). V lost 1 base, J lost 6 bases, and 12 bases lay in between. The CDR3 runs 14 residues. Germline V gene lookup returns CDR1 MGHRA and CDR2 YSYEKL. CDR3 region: CASSQVQGLSEAFF. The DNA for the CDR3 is TGCGCCAGCAGCCAAGTGCAGGGTTTATCTGAAGCTTTCTTT.

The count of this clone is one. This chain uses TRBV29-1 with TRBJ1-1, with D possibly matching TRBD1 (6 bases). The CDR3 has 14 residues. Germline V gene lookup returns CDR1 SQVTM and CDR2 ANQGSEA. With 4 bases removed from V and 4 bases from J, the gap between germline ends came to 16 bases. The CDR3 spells CSVVRGRGATEAFF. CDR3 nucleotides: TGCAGCGTTGTAAGGGGCAGGGGAGCCACTGAAGCTTTCTTT. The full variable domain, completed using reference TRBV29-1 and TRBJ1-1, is SAVISQKPSRDICQRGTSLTIQCQVDSQVTMMFWYRQQPGQSLTLIATANQGSEATYESGFVIDKFPISRPNLTFSTLTVSNMSPEDSSIYLCSVVRGRGATEAFFGQGTRLTVV.

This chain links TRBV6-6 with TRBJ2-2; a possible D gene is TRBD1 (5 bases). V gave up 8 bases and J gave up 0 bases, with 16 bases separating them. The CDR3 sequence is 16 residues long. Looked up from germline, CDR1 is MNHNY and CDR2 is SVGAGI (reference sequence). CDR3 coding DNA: TGTGCCAGCGATGGTGCAGGGCTAGCGAACACCGGGGAGCTGTTTTTT. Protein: CASDGAGLANTGELFF.

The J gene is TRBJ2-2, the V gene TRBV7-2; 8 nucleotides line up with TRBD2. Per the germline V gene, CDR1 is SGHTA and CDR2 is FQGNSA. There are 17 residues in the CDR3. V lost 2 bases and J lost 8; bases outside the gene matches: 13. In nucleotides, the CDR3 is TGTGCCAGCAGCTTATGGGTAGCGGGAACCCGAAGAGGGGAGCTGTTTTTT. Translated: CASSLWVAGTRRGELFF.